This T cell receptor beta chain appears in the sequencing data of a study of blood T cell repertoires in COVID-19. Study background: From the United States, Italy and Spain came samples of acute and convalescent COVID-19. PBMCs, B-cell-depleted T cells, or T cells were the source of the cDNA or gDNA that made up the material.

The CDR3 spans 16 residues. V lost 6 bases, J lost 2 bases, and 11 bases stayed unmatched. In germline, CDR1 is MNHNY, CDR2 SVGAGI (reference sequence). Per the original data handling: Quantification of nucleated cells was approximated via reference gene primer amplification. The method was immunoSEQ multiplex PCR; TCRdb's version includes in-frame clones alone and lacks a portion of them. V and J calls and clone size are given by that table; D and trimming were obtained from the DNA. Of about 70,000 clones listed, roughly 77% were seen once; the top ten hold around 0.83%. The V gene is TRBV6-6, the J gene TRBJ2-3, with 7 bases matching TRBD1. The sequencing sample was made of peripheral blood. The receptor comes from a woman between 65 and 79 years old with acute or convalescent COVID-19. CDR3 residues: CASRKQGLGNTDTQYF. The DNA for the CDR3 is TGTGCCAGCAGGAAACAGGGGTTGGGTAACACAGATACGCAGTATTTT.